Following are 23 T cell receptor beta chains from one sample sequenced in a study of human CD8 memory T cell subsets. The authors made TCR beta libraries using UMI-labeled 5' RACE. Reanalyzing the 5' RACE reads, TCRdb keeps one entry per CDR3 protein, without DNA. The sample holds about 17,000 distinct CDR3 sequences. Material for sequencing was CD8+ stem-like memory T cells (TSCM and TCM) sorted from PBMCs. The subset was: stem-like memory CD8 T cells (TSTEM), CCR7+ PD-1- TIGIT-. These receptors were collected from a human donor in good health.

V is TRBV6-5 and J is TRBJ2-7; TCRdb gives TRBD1 as the D gene, but with no DNA this cannot be confirmed. The CDR3 covers 14 residues. From germline, CDR1 is MNHEY and CDR2 SVGAGI. The CDR3 spells CASSPGDGSYEQYF.

V gene TRBV20-1 combines with J gene TRBJ1-2; the D gene TCRdb calls, TRBD1, cannot be checked with no DNA. The V gene's germline CDR1 is DFQATT and CDR2 SNEGSKA (reference sequence). The CDR3 consists of 14 residues. CDR3 protein: CSARDQQGYYGYTF.

The chain carries TRBV4-1 and TRBJ2-3; TCRdb designates TRBD2, a call that cannot be tested without DNA. This CDR3 has 17 amino acids. Germline V lookup: CDR1 MGHRA, CDR2 YSYEKL. CDR3 loop: CASSQERASGSTDTQYF.

This sequence joins TRBV29-1 and TRBJ2-1; TCRdb outputs TRBD1, but without DNA this stays unchecked. The CDR3 runs to 11 residues. CDR1 and CDR2 (germline): SQVTM, ANQGSEA. This chain's CDR3 is CSSIRDNEQFF.

The chain carries TRBV7-8 and TRBJ2-1; as DNA is missing, the TRBD1 call by TCRdb cannot be tested. CDR1 is SGHVS, CDR2 FQNEAQ, per germline. The CDR3 loop spans 14 amino acids. The CDR3 is CASSLAAGDDEQFF.

V usage is TRBV6-6 and J usage is TRBJ1-1. The V gene's germline CDR1 is MNHNY and CDR2 SVGAGI (reference sequence). This CDR3 region has 13 residues. The CDR3 protein is CASSSDLYTEAFF.

The chain combines TRBV15 with TRBJ2-7; there is no DNA to check the TCRdb D call of TRBD1. The CDR3 contains 14 residues. CDR1 is LNHNV, CDR2 YYDKDF, per germline (reference sequence). The CDR3 region is CATSDGTGAYEQYF.

V is TRBV5-8 and J is TRBJ1-3. The CDR3 is made up of 14 amino acids. Per germline, CDR1 SGHTS and CDR2 YDEGEE. CDR3 loop: CASPDRYSGNTIYF.

Considering frequency, this clonotype is medium-sized. The chain links TRBV25-1 to TRBJ2-3; TCRdb proposes TRBD2, but this gene call is untestable without DNA. The V gene's germline CDR1 is MGHDK and CDR2 SYGVNS. The CDR3 contains 15 residues. The CDR3 loop is CASSETSGSGDTQYF.

The chain joins TRBV6-5 to TRBJ2-1; as DNA is missing, the TRBD2 call by TCRdb cannot be tested. Germline loops: CDR1 MNHEY, CDR2 SVGAGI. This CDR3 region has 13 residues. The CDR3 spells CASSYKAGNEQFF.

This clonotype is deemed medium-sized by its frequency. The chain employs TRBV5-1 and TRBJ2-2; TCRdb proposes TRBD1, but this gene call is untestable without DNA. From germline, CDR1 is SGHRS and CDR2 YFSETQ. CDR3 length: 16 residues. The CDR3 spells CASSSPRGENTGELFF. Supplemented by reference TRBV5-1 and TRBJ2-2, the full variable domain reads KAGVTQTPRYLIKTRGQQVTLSCSPISGHRSVSWYQQTPGQGLQFLFEYFSETQRNKGNFPGRFSGRQFSNSRSEMNVSTLELGDSALYLCASSSPRGENTGELFFGEGSRLTVL.

The V call is TRBV7-2, the J call TRBJ2-7. The CDR3 is 12 amino acids. CDR1 and CDR2 from the germline V gene are SGHTA and FQGNSA. The CDR3 spells CASSTWTDEQYF. Full variable domain (rest looked up from reference TRBV7-2 and TRBJ2-7): GAGVSQSPSNKVTEKGKDVELRCDPISGHTALYWYRQSLGQGLEFLIYFQGNSAPDKSGLPSDRFSAERTGGSVSTLTIQRTQQEDSAVYLCASSTWTDEQYFGPGTRLTVT.

The rearrangement joins TRBV6-5 to TRBJ2-2; TCRdb reports TRBD1, a call that lacks DNA to check it against. Germline CDR1 reads MNHEY; CDR2 reads SVGAGI. The CDR3 is made up of 16 amino acids. Here the CDR3 reads CASFGQGATNTGELFF.

The chain combines TRBV14 with TRBJ2-5. CDR1 and CDR2 (germline): SGHDN, FVKESK. The CDR3 has 12 residues. Here the CDR3 reads CASSQVGETQYF.

The J gene is TRBJ1-6, the V gene TRBV25-1; TCRdb designates TRBD1, a call that cannot be tested without DNA. CDR3 length: 12 amino acids. Looked up from germline, CDR1 is MGHDK and CDR2 is SYGVNS. This CDR3 is CASSATGLALHF.

J is TRBJ2-7 and V is TRBV4-3. The CDR3 length is 14 residues. Germline CDR1 reads LGHNA; CDR2 reads YSLEER. The CDR3 sequence: CASSQDELSYEQYF.

The gene calls are TRBV4-2 and TRBJ2-3; without DNA, the TCRdb call of TRBD2 cannot be checked. The germline V gene has CDR1 LGHNA and CDR2 YNFKEQ. This CDR3 has 17 residues. CDR3 sequence: CASSQERGGSSTDTQYF.

This clonotype counts as medium-sized by frequency. The chain carries TRBV29-1 and TRBJ2-2. The CDR3 totals 12 residues. Per germline, CDR1 SQVTM and CDR2 ANQGSEA. The CDR3: CSVVVGSGELFF.

This clonotype is classed as medium-sized by frequency. V and J are TRBV12-3 or TRBV12-4 and TRBJ2-1; TCRdb selects TRBD1, and the lack of DNA leaves this call unchecked. The CDR3 consists of 16 residues. The chain's CDR3 is CASSPQGYLSYNEQFF.

This chain joins TRBV27 and TRBJ2-2; TCRdb lists TRBD2, though no DNA is available to test this call. CDR3 size: 14 residues. Germline values: CDR1 MNHEY, CDR2 SMNVEV (reference sequence). The CDR3 here is CASSMAGVSGELFF.

V is TRBV20-1 and J is TRBJ1-1. This CDR3 is 13 amino acids long. CDR1 is DFQATT, CDR2 SNEGSKA, per germline (reference sequence). CDR3 region: CSAGVRMNTEAFF.

This sequence joins TRBV7-9 and TRBJ1-2; TCRdb names TRBD1, which stays unverified in the absence of DNA. This CDR3 region has 14 residues. Germline assignment: CDR1 SEHNR and CDR2 FQNEAQ (reference sequence). CDR3 protein: CASSFGGANYGYTF.

CDR3 region: CASSLLVAGDNEQFF. V usage is TRBV28 and J usage is TRBJ2-1; TCRdb gives TRBD2 as the D gene, but with no DNA this cannot be confirmed. The CDR3 is 15 amino acids. The germline V gene encodes CDR1 MDHEN and CDR2 SYDVKM. The full variable domain, its missing parts supplied by reference TRBV28 and TRBJ2-1, is DVKVTQSSRYLVKRTGEKVFLECVQDMDHENMFWYRQDPGLGLRLIYFSYDVKMKEKGDIPEGYSVSREKKERFSLILESASTNQTSMYLCASSLLVAGDNEQFFGPGTRLTVL.